Following are 15 T cell receptor beta chains from one sample sequenced in a study of blood T cell repertoires in COVID-19. TCRdb keeps only in-frame clones here, not all; method: immunoSEQ multiplex PCR. The data show about 120,000 clones, more than 75% seen once. The sample comprised peripheral blood. The receptor source for this set is a man aged 55-75 years with COVID-19, enrolled during active disease.

The chain links TRBV5-8 to TRBJ2-7; D possibly corresponds to TRBD1 (6 bases). Trimming shortened V by 9 bases and J by 4 bases, and 20 bases separated the two germline ends. Germline values: CDR1 SGHTS, CDR2 YDEGEE. The CDR3 spans 14 residues. This CDR3 is CATGVGDRDYEQYF. CDR3 in DNA: TGTGCCACAGGGGTGGGGGATCGCGATTACGAGCAGTACTTC.

The genes are TRBV19 and TRBJ2-3; tentative D call: TRBD1 (5 bases). This CDR3 contains 15 residues. V lost 0 bases to trimming and J lost 5 bases, with 12 bases between them. Looked up from germline, CDR1 is LNHDA and CDR2 is SQIVND (reference sequence). Here the CDR3 DNA reads TGTGCCAGTAGTATAGATAAGGGGTTTGGAGATACGCAGTATTTT. This codes for CASSIDKGFGDTQYF. Supplemented by reference TRBV19 and TRBJ2-3, the full variable domain reads DGGITQSPKYLFRKEGQNVTLSCEQNLNHDAMYWYRQDPGQGLRLIYYSQIVNDFQKGDIAEGYSVSREKKESFPLTVTSAQKNPTAFYLCASSIDKGFGDTQYFGPGTRLTVL.

This clone was detected only once. The CDR3 is CASSQDVAEEKLFF. The DNA for the CDR3 is TGTGCCAGCAGCCAAGATGTAGCAGAAGAAAAACTGTTTTTT. The V and J genes are TRBV3-1 (or the pseudogene TRBV3-2) and TRBJ1-4; no firm D call. Germline CDR1 LGHDT, CDR2 YNNKEL (reference sequence). This CDR3 comprises 14 residues. V lost 0 bases and J lost 8, with 10 bases in between.

V and J are TRBV5-1 and TRBJ1-4; 7 bases map to TRBD1. This CDR3 region has 13 residues. Germline CDR1 SGHRS, CDR2 YFSETQ. The V and J ends lost 4 bases and 7 bases, in that order; junction bases with no gene match: 4. In DNA, the CDR3 is TGCGCCAGCAGCGGAGGGGGCACTGAAAAACTGTTTTTT. It is translated as CASSGGGTEKLFF.

The gene calls are TRBV4-1 and TRBJ2-7, with TRBD2 matching over 10 bases. Germline V gene sequence: CDR1 MGHRA, CDR2 YSYEKL. Trimming at V came to 2 bases and at J to 6 bases, leaving 4 bases not matched to a gene. The CDR3 has 14 residues. CDR3 coding DNA: TGCGCCAGCAGCCAAAGCGGGAGGGACGGCGAGCAGTACTTC. This sequence encodes CASSQSGRDGEQYF.

The table lists this clone with a few counts. J is TRBJ1-1 and V is TRBV5-1; no definite D call. In germline, CDR1 is SGHRS, CDR2 YFSETQ. Trimming took off 5 bases at V and 1 base at J, with 9 bases between the two ends. The CDR3 spans 13 residues. CDR3 nucleotides: TGCGCCAGCAGATGGAGGGAGAACACTGAAGCTTTCTTT. It yields the protein CASRWRENTEAFF.

The chain joins TRBV5-1 to TRBJ2-2; 9 bases line up with TRBD2. V trimming: 4 bases; J trimming: 1 base; junction bases outside the gene matches: 5. The CDR3 totals 16 residues. Germline V gene lookup returns CDR1 SGHRS and CDR2 YFSETQ. The CDR3 coding sequence is TGCGCCAGCAGCCGCGAGACTAGCGGGAACACCGGGGAGCTGTTTTTT. The encoded protein is CASSRETSGNTGELFF.

The chain links TRBV6-5 to TRBJ2-3; D is perhaps TRBD1 (7 bases). This CDR3 has 15 amino acids. The germline V gene encodes CDR1 MNHEY and CDR2 SVGAGI. The germline V and J ends were trimmed by 8 bases and 1 base, with 16 bases remaining between them. The CDR3 spells CASLQSRGGTDTQYF. The CDR3 nucleotides read TGTGCCAGCTTACAGTCCAGGGGGGGCACAGATACGCAGTATTTT.

The chain couples TRBV27 to TRBJ2-3, with a tentative D call TRBD1 (6 bases). CDR1 is MNHEY and CDR2 is SMNVEV in the germline V gene (reference sequence). The CDR3 runs 15 residues. Trimming pared 5 bases from V and 7 bases from J, leaving 19 bases between. The CDR3 bases are TGTGCCAGCAGTCCAGGGGAAGGGCTTTCGAATACGCAGTATTTT. Residues: CASSPGEGLSNTQYF.

The chain joins TRBV9 to TRBJ2-7; D is uncertain. The CDR3 length is 16 residues. Germline V CDR1 and CDR2: SGDLS, YYNGEE. Trimming took off 0 bases at V and 4 bases at J, with 17 bases between the two ends. DNA of the CDR3: TGTGCCAGCAGCGTAGGGTGGTCACTCAATACTTACGAGCAGTACTTC. It translates to CASSVGWSLNTYEQYF. The variable domain in full, completed from reference TRBV9 and TRBJ2-7, reads DSGVTQTPKHLITATGQRVTLRCSPRSGDLSVYWYQQSLDQGLQFLIQYYNGEERAKGNILERFSAQQFPDLHSELNLSSLELGDSALYFCASSVGWSLNTYEQYFGPGTRLTVT.

J is TRBJ1-1 and V is TRBV16; D unclear. The length of the CDR3 is 15 residues. The V and J ends lost 1 base and 5 bases respectively, with 14 bases between them. The germline gives CDR1 KGHSY, CDR2 FQNENV. The CDR3 DNA reads TGTGCCAGCAGCCAATTTCAACCCGGTCGGACTGAAGCTTTCTTT. Translating it yields CASSQFQPGRTEAFF.

The chain carries TRBV30 and TRBJ2-7; D might be TRBD2 (5 bases). Deletions cut 0 bases from V and 2 bases from J, with 8 bases between. Germline V gene sequence: CDR1 GTSNPN, CDR2 SVGIG (reference sequence). The CDR3 totals 13 residues. This chain's CDR3 is CAWSVQRPYEQYF. In DNA, the CDR3 is TGTGCCTGGAGTGTCCAGCGGCCCTACGAGCAGTACTTC.

V and J are TRBV27 and TRBJ2-3; TRBD1 is a possible D gene (6 bases). The CDR3 contains 16 residues. CDR1 MNHEY and CDR2 SMNVEV come from the germline V gene (reference sequence). V was pared by 0 bases and J by 0 bases, with 10 bases between. The CDR3 region has the DNA TGTGCCAGCAGTTTATCAGGGGGAACTAGCACAGATACGCAGTATTTT. This codes for CASSLSGGTSTDTQYF.

This chain uses TRBV30 with TRBJ2-7; tentatively, D is TRBD2 (5 bases). Germline V gene sequence: CDR1 GTSNPN, CDR2 SVGIG (reference sequence). Trimming stripped 0 bases from V and 3 bases from J, with 18 bases between. This CDR3 has 16 residues. Here the CDR3 DNA reads TGTGCCTGGAGTGTAAAGGACTCCCCGTTAGACTACGAGCAGTACTTC. Its protein product is CAWSVKDSPLDYEQYF.

The genes are TRBV5-4 and TRBJ2-1, with D perhaps matching TRBD1 (6 bases). CDR1 SGHNT and CDR2 YYREEE come from the germline V gene (reference sequence). This CDR3 comprises 16 residues. Trimming pared 3 bases from V and 3 bases from J, leaving 16 bases between. CDR3 in DNA: TGTGCCAGCAGCTCTAGCAGGGGATTCCTCTACAATGAGCAGTTCTTC. Translation gives CASSSSRGFLYNEQFF.